Shown below are 21 T cell receptor beta chains from a single sample sequenced in a study of shared clonotypes between healthy human individuals. Only in-frame clones appear in the TCRdb table, and some are missing; sequencing was by immunoSEQ multiplex PCR. The sample holds about 470,000 clones, roughly three quarters seen once. Specimen: PBMCs. The receptor source for this set is a woman in her 40s in good health. Some clones in this sample may be carry-over from other donors' samples.

The CDR3 region is CASSEAWGGNTEAFF. The CDR3 bases are TGTGCCAGCAGTGAAGCGTGGGGTGGGAACACTGAAGCTTTCTTT. The V call is TRBV6-1, the J call TRBJ1-1; D gene ambiguous. There are 15 residues in the CDR3. V gave up 0 bases and J gave up 1 base, with 9 bases separating them. From germline, CDR1 is MNHNS and CDR2 SASEGT.

The rearrangement joins TRBV5-1 to TRBJ2-5; 9 bases are a match to TRBD2. The CDR3 runs to 16 residues. V shed 0 bases and J 0 bases; nucleotides not matched to a gene: 3. The germline V gene has CDR1 SGHRS and CDR2 YFSETQ. CDR3: CASSLVGLANQETQYF. CDR3 bases: TGCGCCAGCAGCTTGGTCGGACTAGCGAACCAAGAGACCCAGTACTTC. The variable domain in full, completed from reference TRBV5-1 and TRBJ2-5, reads KAGVTQTPRYLIKTRGQQVTLSCSPISGHRSVSWYQQTPGQGLQFLFEYFSETQRNKGNFPGRFSGRQFSNSRSEMNVSTLELGDSALYLCASSLVGLANQETQYFGPGTRLLVL.

This clone was counted only a few times. The chain couples TRBV2 to TRBJ2-1, with D unresolved. Trimming pared 6 bases from V and 10 bases from J, leaving 13 bases between. The CDR3 has 12 residues. CDR1 SNHLY and CDR2 FYNNEI come from the germline V gene. CDR3 sequence (DNA): TGTGCCAGCAGCCTCGAATCCCCAGAGCAGTTCTTC. Amino acid sequence: CASSLESPEQFF. The whole variable domain, filled in from reference TRBV2 and TRBJ2-1, reads EPEVTQTPSHQVTQMGQEVILRCVPISNHLYFYWYRQILGQKVEFLVSFYNNEISEKSEIFDDQFSVERPDGSNFTLKIRSTKLEDSAMYFCASSLESPEQFFGPGTRLTVL.

The genes are TRBV18 and TRBJ1-1; 7 nucleotides line up with TRBD1. After removal of 0 bases from V and 10 bases from J, the junction contained 5 bases not matched to a gene. CDR3 length: 13 residues. CDR1 KGHSH and CDR2 LQKENI come from the germline V gene. CDR3 sequence reads: CASSPPGTVRAFF. As DNA, the CDR3 is TGTGCCAGCTCACCACCGGGGACAGTTAGAGCTTTCTTT.

This clone was detected many times. V usage is TRBV9 and J usage is TRBJ2-5; D is possibly TRBD2 (6 bases). The CDR3 consists of 15 residues. The V end lost 0 bases, the J end lost 5 bases, and 14 bases lay between the germline ends. Germline lookup yields CDR1 SGDLS and CDR2 YYNGEE. CDR3 sequence (DNA): TGTGCCAGCAGCGTAGGGGGCGGGATGATGGAGACCCAGTACTTC. It is translated as CASSVGGGMMETQYF.

This clone was recorded once. This chain uses TRBV19 with TRBJ2-7, with D possibly called TRBD1 or TRBD2 (5 bases each). Trimming removed 7 bases at V and 4 bases at J, with 17 bases between. The CDR3 has 14 amino acids. Germline lookup yields CDR1 LNHDA and CDR2 SQIVND (reference sequence). This CDR3 is CASTPGTANYEQYF. CDR3 sequence (DNA): TGTGCCAGTACCCCCGGGACGGCAAATTACGAGCAGTACTTC.

The V call is TRBV4-2, the J call TRBJ2-2; 8 bases match TRBD2. Germline V CDR1 and CDR2: LGHNA, YNFKEQ. CDR3 length: 15 residues. V lost 4 bases, J lost 4 bases, and 5 bases stayed unmatched. The CDR3 loop is CASSPAGGGTGELFF. As DNA, the CDR3 is TGTGCCAGCAGCCCTGCGGGAGGCGGCACCGGGGAGCTGTTTTTT.

This clone was counted between two and nine times. The chain joins TRBV19 to TRBJ2-7; 10 bases are shared with TRBD1. V was clipped by 6 bases and J by 5 bases; unmatched bases: 7. Germline values: CDR1 LNHDA, CDR2 SQIVND (reference sequence). The CDR3 extends over 14 amino acids. The CDR3 spells CASSLGTGVDEQYF. The CDR3 nucleotides read TGTGCCAGTAGCCTCGGGACAGGGGTCGACGAGCAGTACTTC.

The V call is TRBV7-9, the J call TRBJ1-2; D is uncertain. CDR1 and CDR2 (germline): SEHNR, FQNEAQ (reference sequence). The CDR3 length is 12 residues. Between the trimmed V and J ends, which lost 5 bases and 8 bases, there was a span of 12 bases. The CDR3 sequence: CASSIPRRGYTF. Written as DNA, the CDR3 is TGTGCCAGCAGCATTCCTCGCCGGGGCTACACCTTC.

In its sample, this clone was seen once. The V gene is TRBV7-8, the J gene TRBJ2-1; D gene unclear. This CDR3 is built from 14 residues. V was pared by 3 bases and J by 4 bases, with 10 bases between. Germline CDR1 reads SGHVS; CDR2 reads FQNEAQ. The CDR3 spells CASSFRMGYNEQFF. The DNA for the CDR3 is TGTGCCAGCAGCTTTCGTATGGGATACAATGAGCAGTTCTTC.

The chain recombines TRBV7-2 with TRBJ2-3; D remains ambiguous. The CDR3 is 13 residues long. Germline CDR1 is SGHTA and CDR2 is FQGNSA. The V and J ends lost 2 bases and 6 bases respectively, with 9 bases between them. In DNA form, the CDR3 reads TGTGCCAGCAGCTTAAGGCCCCGGGATACGCAGTATTTT. Amino acid sequence: CASSLRPRDTQYF. The variable domain in full, with the rest retrieved from reference TRBV7-2 and TRBJ2-3, is GAGVSQSPSNKVTEKGKDVELRCDPISGHTALYWYRQSLGQGLEFLIYFQGNSAPDKSGLPSDRFSAERTGGSVSTLTIQRTQQEDSAVYLCASSLRPRDTQYFGPGTRLTVL.

This clone was seen just once. Its ends do not fully match the called genes, so a read error is possible. The chain joins TRBV2 to TRBJ2-7; TRBD2 matches 7 bases. This CDR3 is built from 14 residues. Germline CDR1 SNHLY, CDR2 FYNNEI. Here the CDR3 reads CASNDLAASYEQCF. The CDR3 nucleotides are TGTGCCAGCAACGACCTAGCGGCCTCCTACGAGCAGTGCTTC.

This clone appeared a single time. Different DNA sequences within this sample yield the same CDR3. The chain uses TRBV7-9 and TRBJ2-3; unclear D gene. Germline values: CDR1 SEHNR, CDR2 FQNEAQ (reference sequence). V lost 2 bases to trimming and J lost 5 bases, with 5 bases between them. The CDR3 is 12 amino acids. CDR3 loop: CASSLIGDTQYF. The CDR3 nucleotides are TGTGCCAGCAGCTTAATTGGAGATACGCAGTATTTT.

This chain joins TRBV11-2 and TRBJ2-3; 7 nucleotides agree with TRBD1. The junction had 5 bases not matched to a gene; V was cut back by 6 bases and J by 5 bases. Germline assignment: CDR1 SGHAT and CDR2 FQNNGV. The CDR3 totals 13 residues. This CDR3 is CASRRRQGDTQYF. CDR3 coding DNA: TGTGCCAGCAGACGCAGACAGGGAGATACGCAGTATTTT. The full variable domain, rest sourced from reference TRBV11-2 and TRBJ2-3, is EAGVAQSPRYKIIEKRQSVAFWCNPISGHATLYWYQQILGQGPKLLIQFQNNGVVDDSQLPKDRFSAERLKGVDSTLKIQPAKLEDSAVYLCASRRRQGDTQYFGPGTRLTVL.

The chain combines TRBV28 with TRBJ2-1; the D is unclear. The CDR3 spans 14 residues. Germline CDR1 MDHEN, CDR2 SYDVKM. V was shortened by 4 bases and J by 8 bases, with 15 bases between the two germline ends. The CDR3 region has the DNA TGTGCCAGCAGTTCCCCCTATAGTTCCGATGAGCAGTTCTTC. Its translation: CASSSPYSSDEQFF.

This sequence joins TRBV11-2 and TRBJ2-1; D not certain. With 2 bases removed from V and 0 bases from J, the gap between germline ends came to 8 bases. This CDR3 is 15 amino acids long. Germline CDR1 is SGHAT and CDR2 is FQNNGV. The CDR3 protein is CASSLRRSSYNEQFF. Here the CDR3 DNA reads TGTGCCAGCAGCTTACGGCGAAGCTCCTACAATGAGCAGTTCTTC.

The chain combines TRBV11-2 with TRBJ2-7; 7 bases align to TRBD1. This CDR3 is 17 amino acids long. Germline V gene data show CDR1 as SGHAT and CDR2 as FQNNGV. V was pared by 0 bases and J by 4 bases, with 12 bases of the junction left unmatched. The CDR3 DNA reads TGTGCCAGCAGCTTAGAGGGGGCGACAGGGTTTAATTACGAGCAGTACTTC. As protein: CASSLEGATGFNYEQYF.

The genes are TRBV6-6 and TRBJ2-5; D gene unclear. CDR3 length equals 12 residues. The V end was cut by 5 bases, the J end by 5 bases, with 9 bases between. Germline V gives CDR1 MNHNY, CDR2 SVGAGI (reference sequence). The CDR3 DNA follows: TGTGCCAGCAGTGGACGGCCGGAGACCCAGTACTTC. Protein sequence: CASSGRPETQYF.

This clone was seen only once. One junction end disagrees with the germline gene, perhaps due to a read error. The chain links TRBV28 to TRBJ2-7; perhaps TRBD1 as D (6 bases). Germline lookup yields CDR1 MDHEN and CDR2 SYDVKM. There are 11 residues in the CDR3. The CDR3 nucleotides read TGTGCCAGCAGTTCCCGGGACATCTCTTTCTTC. It encodes CASSSRDISFF.

The rearrangement uses TRBV7-9 and TRBJ2-5, with 15 bases matching TRBD2. Germline CDR1 SEHNR, CDR2 FQNEAQ (reference sequence). The V segment lost 5 bases and the J segment 1 base; nucleotides outside the gene matches: 8. The CDR3 consists of 18 residues. This CDR3 is CASSPGGLAGGGQETQYF. CDR3 in DNA: TGTGCCAGCAGCCCGGGCGGACTAGCGGGAGGGGGCCAAGAGACCCAGTACTTC.

J is TRBJ1-2 and V is TRBV18; possibly TRBD1 for D (5 bases). The V end lost 2 bases, the J end lost 8 bases, and 15 bases lay between the germline ends. Germline-derived CDR1 and CDR2 are KGHSH and LQKENI. The CDR3 contains 14 residues. CDR3: CASSPTGVRMGYTF. The CDR3 DNA reads as TGTGCCAGCTCACCAACGGGGGTGAGGATGGGCTACACCTTC.